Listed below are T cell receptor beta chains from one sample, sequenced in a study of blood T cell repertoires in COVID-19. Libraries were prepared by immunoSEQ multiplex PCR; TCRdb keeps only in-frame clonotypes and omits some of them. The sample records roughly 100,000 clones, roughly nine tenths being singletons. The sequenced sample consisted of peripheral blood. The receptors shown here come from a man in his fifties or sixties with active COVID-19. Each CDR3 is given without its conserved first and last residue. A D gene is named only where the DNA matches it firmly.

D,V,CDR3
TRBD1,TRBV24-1,ATSERQGSGYT
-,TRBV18,ASSPPGAAGDTIY
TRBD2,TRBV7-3,ASSSRGGPGELF
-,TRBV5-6,ASSSDRDSYEQY
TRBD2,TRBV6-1,ASSEERLAGGDTQY
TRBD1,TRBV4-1,ASSHTGGTEAF
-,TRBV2,ASRIGVYEQY
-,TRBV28,ASSPGLGETQY
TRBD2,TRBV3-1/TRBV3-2,ASSQVLAAGNEQY
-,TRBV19,ASSGQVDSPLH
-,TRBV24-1,ATSDLVRLDQPQH
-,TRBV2,ASSTDLAKNIQY